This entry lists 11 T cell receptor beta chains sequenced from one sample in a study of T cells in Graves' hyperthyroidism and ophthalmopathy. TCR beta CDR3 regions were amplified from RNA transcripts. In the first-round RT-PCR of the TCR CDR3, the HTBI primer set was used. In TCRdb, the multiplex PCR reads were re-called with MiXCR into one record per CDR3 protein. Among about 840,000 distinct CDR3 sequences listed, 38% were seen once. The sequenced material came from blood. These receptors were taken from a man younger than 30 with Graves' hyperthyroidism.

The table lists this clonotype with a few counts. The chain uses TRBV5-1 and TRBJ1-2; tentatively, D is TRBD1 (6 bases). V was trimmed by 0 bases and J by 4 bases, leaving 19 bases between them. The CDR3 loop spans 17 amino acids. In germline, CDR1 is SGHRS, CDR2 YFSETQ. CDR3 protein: CASSLENPGARAYGYTF. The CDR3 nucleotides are TGCGCCAGCAGCTTGGAAAACCCAGGGGCGAGGGCCTATGGCTACACCTTC.

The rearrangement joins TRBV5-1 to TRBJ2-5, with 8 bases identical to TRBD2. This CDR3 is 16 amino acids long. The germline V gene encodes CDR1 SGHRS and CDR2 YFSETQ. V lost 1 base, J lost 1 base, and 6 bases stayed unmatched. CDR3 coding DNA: TGCGCCAGCAGCTTGACGCTAGCGGGTTCCCAAGAGACCCAGTACTTC. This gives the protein CASSLTLAGSQETQYF.

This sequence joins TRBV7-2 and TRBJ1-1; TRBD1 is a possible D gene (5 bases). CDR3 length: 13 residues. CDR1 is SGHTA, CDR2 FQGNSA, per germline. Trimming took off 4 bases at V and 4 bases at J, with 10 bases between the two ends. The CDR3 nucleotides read TGTGCCAGCAGCTCCGCCGGGGCCACTGAAGCTTTCTTT. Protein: CASSSAGATEAFF.

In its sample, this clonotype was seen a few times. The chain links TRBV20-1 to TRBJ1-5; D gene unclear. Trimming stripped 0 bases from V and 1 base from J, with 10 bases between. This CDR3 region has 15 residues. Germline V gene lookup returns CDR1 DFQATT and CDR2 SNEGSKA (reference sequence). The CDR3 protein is CSARDKSGSNQPQHF. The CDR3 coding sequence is TGCAGTGCTAGAGATAAGTCGGGGAGCAATCAGCCCCAGCATTTT.

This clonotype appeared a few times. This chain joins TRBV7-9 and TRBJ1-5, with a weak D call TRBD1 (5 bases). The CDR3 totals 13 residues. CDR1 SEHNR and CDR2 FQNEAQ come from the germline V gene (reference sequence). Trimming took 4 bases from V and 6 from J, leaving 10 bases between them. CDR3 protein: CASSSDSIQPQHF. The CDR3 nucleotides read TGTGCCAGCAGCTCCGACAGTATTCAGCCCCAGCATTTT.

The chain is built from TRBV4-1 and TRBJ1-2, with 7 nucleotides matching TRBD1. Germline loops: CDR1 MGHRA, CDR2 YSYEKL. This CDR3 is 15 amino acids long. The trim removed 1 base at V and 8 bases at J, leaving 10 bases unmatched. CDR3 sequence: CASSQAPAGGSGYTF. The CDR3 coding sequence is TGCGCCAGCAGCCAAGCGCCTGCAGGGGGGAGCGGCTACACCTTC.

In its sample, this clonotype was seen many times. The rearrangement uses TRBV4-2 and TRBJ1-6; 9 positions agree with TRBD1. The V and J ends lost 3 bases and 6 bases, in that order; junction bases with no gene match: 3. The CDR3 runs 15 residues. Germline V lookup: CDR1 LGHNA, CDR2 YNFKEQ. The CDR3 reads CASSQTGQGNSPLHF. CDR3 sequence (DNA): TGTGCCAGCAGCCAGACGGGACAGGGTAATTCACCCCTCCACTTT.

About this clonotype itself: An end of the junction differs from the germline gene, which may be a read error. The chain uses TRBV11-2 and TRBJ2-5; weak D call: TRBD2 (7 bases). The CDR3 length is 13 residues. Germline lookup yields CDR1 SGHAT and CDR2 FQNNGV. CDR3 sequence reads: CASSLRGGEAQYF. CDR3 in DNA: TGTGCCAGCAGCTTAAGGGGGGGAGAGGCCCAGTACTTC.

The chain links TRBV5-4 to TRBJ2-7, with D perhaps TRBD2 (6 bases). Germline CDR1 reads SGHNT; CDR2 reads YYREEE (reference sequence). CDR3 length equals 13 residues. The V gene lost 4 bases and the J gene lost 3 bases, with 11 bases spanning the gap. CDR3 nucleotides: TGTGCCAGCAGCGAGGGGACTCGCTACGAGCAGTACTTC. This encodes CASSEGTRYEQYF.

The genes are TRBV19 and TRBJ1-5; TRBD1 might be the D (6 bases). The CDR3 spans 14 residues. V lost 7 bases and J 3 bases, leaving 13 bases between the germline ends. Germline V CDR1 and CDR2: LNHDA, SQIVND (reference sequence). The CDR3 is CASTGRGNNQPQHF. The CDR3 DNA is TGTGCCAGTACGGGAAGGGGGAACAATCAGCCCCAGCATTTT.

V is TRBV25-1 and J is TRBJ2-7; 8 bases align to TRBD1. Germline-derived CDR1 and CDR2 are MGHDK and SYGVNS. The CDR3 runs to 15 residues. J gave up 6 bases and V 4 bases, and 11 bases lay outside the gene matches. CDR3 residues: CASSGLPGQEAEQYF. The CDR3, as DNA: TGTGCCAGCAGTGGTCTACCGGGACAGGAGGCCGAGCAGTACTTC.